This T cell receptor beta chain was captured in a study of T cell changes during pregnancy in multiple sclerosis. Here immunoSEQ multiplex PCR was the method, and the copy in TCRdb shows in-frame clones only, minus some. The sample contains 35,000 to 40,000 clones, about nine tenths of which appear only once. CDR1 SGHNT and CDR2 YYREEE come from the germline V gene (reference sequence). This CDR3 contains 17 residues. V was clipped by 4 bases and J by 5 bases; unmatched bases: 17. Source: CD4+ T cells from peripheral blood mononuclear cells, taken before pregnancy. The gene calls are TRBV5-4 and TRBJ1-1; TRBD1 agrees at 7 bases. The sequence was collected from a female donor with multiple sclerosis, enrolled in a pregnancy study. The CDR3 is CASSIGTAALASTEAFF. As DNA, the CDR3 is TGTGCCAGCAGCATCGGGACAGCGGCTTTGGCGAGTACTGAAGCTTTCTTT. Variable domain in full (rest from reference TRBV5-4 and TRBJ1-1): ETGVTQSPTHLIKTRGQQVTLRCSSQSGHNTVSWYQQALGQGPQFIFQYYREEENGRGNFPPRFSGLQFPNYSSELNVNALELDDSALYLCASSIGTAALASTEAFFGQGTRLTVV.